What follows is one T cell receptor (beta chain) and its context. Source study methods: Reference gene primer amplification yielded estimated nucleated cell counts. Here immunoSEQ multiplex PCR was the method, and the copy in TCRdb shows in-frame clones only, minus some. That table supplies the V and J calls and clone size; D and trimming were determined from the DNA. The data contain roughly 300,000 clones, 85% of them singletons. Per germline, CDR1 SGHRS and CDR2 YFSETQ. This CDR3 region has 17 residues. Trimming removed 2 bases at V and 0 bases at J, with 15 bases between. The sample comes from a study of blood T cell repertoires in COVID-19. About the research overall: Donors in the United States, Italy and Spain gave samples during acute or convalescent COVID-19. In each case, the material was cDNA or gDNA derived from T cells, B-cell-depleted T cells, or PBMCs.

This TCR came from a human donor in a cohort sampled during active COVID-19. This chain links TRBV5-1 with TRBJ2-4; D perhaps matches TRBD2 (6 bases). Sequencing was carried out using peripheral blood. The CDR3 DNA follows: TGCGCCAGCAGCTTAGGAGGGCTTGGGATAGCCAAAAACATTCAGTACTTC. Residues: CASSLGGLGIAKNIQYF. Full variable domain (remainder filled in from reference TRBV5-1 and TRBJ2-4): KAGVTQTPRYLIKTRGQQVTLSCSPISGHRSVSWYQQTPGQGLQFLFEYFSETQRNKGNFPGRFSGRQFSNSRSEMNVSTLELGDSALYLCASSLGGLGIAKNIQYFGAGTRLSVL.